The rows below give T cell receptor beta chains drawn from one sample of a study of T cell therapy after organ transplantation. Generated by immunoSEQ multiplex PCR, the TCRdb table keeps only in-frame clones and is missing some. The table has 40,000 to 60,000 clones, 94% seen once. Which antigens these TCRs recognize remains unknown. This sample comprised CD8+ T cells from blood, obtained before autologous CMV-specific T cell therapy. Receptors originate from a human patient who had received a solid organ transplant and had CMV disease. The CDR3 runs from the conserved cysteine through the conserved F or W. Each record gives: J gene, V gene, clone size, D gene, CDR3 DNA, CDR3 protein. A D gene is named only where the DNA matches it firmly. Size is omitted from some rows. Given values are once, few, many or a class for expanded clones.

TRBJ2-2	TRBV9	NA	NA	TGTGCCAGCCGGCAGGGGAACACCGGGGAGCTGTTTTTT	CASRQGNTGELFF
TRBJ2-2	TRBV5-1	NA	NA	TGCGCCAGCAGCTCCGGGGACATGAAAAGTTGGAACACCGGGGAGCTGTTTTTT	CASSSGDMKSWNTGELFF
TRBJ1-2	TRBV30	NA	NA	TGTGCCTGGAGCCTTAAGACAGCCCCGAGGGGCTACACCTTC	CAWSLKTAPRGYTF
TRBJ2-7	TRBV19	NA	NA	TGTGCCAGTAGTATCCCGGATTACCTCGACGAGCAGTACTTC	CASSIPDYLDEQYF
TRBJ2-5	TRBV19	NA	NA	TGTGCCAGTAGTATCGACAGTGAAGAGACCCAGTACTTC	CASSIDSEETQYF
TRBJ2-1	TRBV2	NA	NA	TGTGCCAGCAGTGAGATGGACAGAGGCAATGAGCAGTTCTTC	CASSEMDRGNEQFF
TRBJ2-2	TRBV14	NA	TRBD2	TGTGCCAGCAGCCACCTACCTCGGACTAGCGGGAGGTCCGCGAACACCGGGGAGCTGTTTTTT	CASSHLPRTSGRSANTGELFF
TRBJ2-7	TRBV4-3	NA	TRBD1	TGCGCCAGCAGCCTTGCGACAGGGGGCTACGAGCAGTACTTC	CASSLATGGYEQYF
TRBJ1-1	TRBV4-2	NA	NA	TGTGCCAGCAGCCAAGATTTGAGGGTAGGGGAGGACACTGAAGCTTTCTTT	CASSQDLRVGEDTEAFF
TRBJ2-2	TRBV5-6	NA	NA	TGTGCCAGCAGCTTGGGGTCGCTCACCGGGGAGCTGTTTTTT	CASSLGSLTGELFF
TRBJ2-2	TRBV6-4	few	NA	TGTGCCAGCAGTGACTCCGCGGTTACCGGGGAGCTGTTTTTT	CASSDSAVTGELFF
TRBJ2-7	TRBV6-5	NA	TRBD1	TGTGCCAGCAGTTATTCGGACAGGGACTCCTACGAGCAGTACTTC	CASSYSDRDSYEQYF
TRBJ1-4	TRBV27	NA	NA	TGTGCCAGCAGTTTATTGGCCGGGGGTAGAGCTAATGAAAAACTGTTTTTT	CASSLLAGGRANEKLFF
TRBJ2-7	TRBV29-1	NA	TRBD1	TGCAGCGTTCGACAGGGGATCTCCTACGAGCAGTACTTC	CSVRQGISYEQYF
TRBJ2-1	TRBV7-9	NA	TRBD2	TGTGCCAGCAGCTTAGGAGGGTTCGTGGCTAGCGGGACCTACAATGAGCAGTTCTTC	CASSLGGFVASGTYNEQFF
TRBJ1-6	TRBV13	NA	NA	TGTGCCAGCAGCCCTCAAACCGGGACCCCGGATGGTGATTCACCCCTCCACTTT	CASSPQTGTPDGDSPLHF
TRBJ2-3	TRBV4-2	NA	TRBD2	TGTGCCAGCAGCCAAGATCCCGCCTTAGCGGGGCCCGGCACAGATACGCAGTATTTT	CASSQDPALAGPGTDTQYF
TRBJ2-7	TRBV4-1	once	TRBD1	TGCGCCAGCAGCCAAGGGGACAGGTCCTACGAGCAGTACTTC	CASSQGDRSYEQYF
TRBJ2-2	TRBV19	NA	TRBD2	TGTGCCAGTAGCCTCGCGGGACTAGCGAACACCGGGGAGCTGTTTTTT	CASSLAGLANTGELFF
TRBJ1-1	TRBV30	few	NA	TGTGCCTGGAGTGTAGAAAGCCGTGAAGCTTTCTTT	CAWSVESREAFF
TRBJ1-6	TRBV27	once	NA	TGTGCCAGCAGGCCAGCCCCGAATTCACCCCTCCACTTT	CASRPAPNSPLHF
TRBJ2-1	TRBV27	NA	NA	TGTGCCTCCCGTTTAAGTAAGGGACTCCGACATGAGCAGTTCTTC	CASRLSKGLRHEQFF
TRBJ2-5	TRBV18	NA	NA	TGTGCCAGCTCACCACCCCAGGGTCCCGGGGAGACCCAGTACTTC	CASSPPQGPGETQYF
TRBJ2-7	TRBV18	NA	TRBD1	TGTGCCAGCTCACCACCGTCGGGGACAGGGTTCTACGAGCAGTACTTC	CASSPPSGTGFYEQYF
TRBJ2-5	TRBV5-1	once	NA	TGCGCCAGCACCCTTGGTCTGGGGGGCGAGACCCAGTACTTC	CASTLGLGGETQYF
TRBJ1-5	TRBV2	NA	NA	TGTGCCAGCAGCGGGACACACGGTGGTCAGCCCCAGCATTTT	CASSGTHGGQPQHF
TRBJ2-3	TRBV30	NA	TRBD2	TGTGCCTACCAAGGACTAGCGCCTAGCACAGATACGCAGTATTTT	CAYQGLAPSTDTQYF
TRBJ2-5	TRBV7-2	NA	NA	TGTGCCAGCAGCTTAGGGCGGACTAAGGAGCCTTGGGAGACCCAGTACTTC	CASSLGRTKEPWETQYF
TRBJ2-7	TRBV7-9	NA	NA	TGTGCCAGCAGCTTAGCTCAAAACTACGAGCAGTACTTC	CASSLAQNYEQYF
TRBJ1-1	TRBV4-3	NA	TRBD1	TGCGCCAGCAGCCAAGAAGGGGGCTCGGGGACTGAAGCTTTCTTT	CASSQEGGSGTEAFF
TRBJ2-7	TRBV4-1	NA	NA	TGCGCCAGCAGCCAGGGGACTGCTATCTCCTACGAGCAGTACTTC	CASSQGTAISYEQYF
TRBJ2-7	TRBV19	once	NA	TGTGCCAGTAGTCCACGGACAGCCGACTACGAGCAGTACTTC	CASSPRTADYEQYF
TRBJ1-2	TRBV4-1	NA	NA	TGCGCCAGCAGCCAAGATCCAGGGTTCTATGGCTACACCTTC	CASSQDPGFYGYTF
TRBJ2-5	TRBV6-6	once	NA	TGTGCCAGCAGTTACAAAGAGACCCAGTACTTC	CASSYKETQYF
TRBJ1-2	TRBV2	NA	NA	TGTGCCAGCAGTGAAGCAACCGGCTACACCTTC	CASSEATGYTF
TRBJ2-7	TRBV6-6	NA	TRBD1	TGTGCCAGCAGTTACCCCCCGGGACAGGGAAGCAACGAGCAGTACTTC	CASSYPPGQGSNEQYF
TRBJ1-1	TRBV27	NA	NA	TGTGCCAGCAGTTTAGGGGGGTTTAGAGGTGAAGCTTTCTTT	CASSLGGFRGEAFF
TRBJ2-5	TRBV11-2	NA	NA	TGTGCCAGCAGCTCACGGGAGCCTTGGGAGGAGACCCAGTACTTC	CASSSREPWEETQYF
TRBJ1-1	TRBV5-1	NA	NA	TGCGCCAGCAGCTTGGTTCCCGGGAACACTGAAGCTTTCTTT	CASSLVPGNTEAFF
TRBJ2-5	TRBV4-3	NA	TRBD1	TGCGCCAGCAGCCAAGCGACAGGGGCATCGGGAGAGACCCAGTACTTC	CASSQATGASGETQYF
TRBJ2-7	TRBV28	NA	TRBD1	TGTGCCAGCAGCCTCCCGGGACAGGGAAGCTACGAGCAGTACTTC	CASSLPGQGSYEQYF
TRBJ2-1	TRBV5-1	NA	NA	TGCGCCAGCAGCTTGGATAGCGGTTCCTACAATGAGCAGTTCTTC	CASSLDSGSYNEQFF
TRBJ1-1	TRBV9	few	NA	TGTGCCAGCAGCGCCCAATTGAACACTGAAGCTTTCTTT	CASSAQLNTEAFF
TRBJ2-7	TRBV7-9	medium-sized	NA	TGTGCCAGCAGCCCCGGGCAGGTGCAGTACTTC	CASSPGQVQYF
TRBJ2-1	TRBV27	once	TRBD2	TGTGCCAGCAGTCCGCCGGGGGGCAATGAGCAGTTCTTC	CASSPPGGNEQFF
TRBJ2-1	TRBV29-1	NA	NA	TGCAGCGTTGAAGACGAGCGCGTCTACAATGAGCAGTTCTTC	CSVEDERVYNEQFF
TRBJ2-1	TRBV4-1	NA	NA	TGCGCCAGCAGCCAATATAAACGTAAAAGCTCCTACAATGAGCAGTTCTTC	CASSQYKRKSSYNEQFF
TRBJ2-7	TRBV15	NA	NA	TGTGCCACCAGCCTTAGACAGGAGCAGTACTTC	CATSLRQEQYF
TRBJ2-1	TRBV6-5	NA	TRBD1	TGTGCCAGCAGTACCGGGACAGGGGGCAATGAGCAGTTCTTC	CASSTGTGGNEQFF
TRBJ1-5	TRBV19	NA	TRBD1	TGTGCCAGTACCCCTAGAGGGGACAGGGGGCGAACCCAGCATTTT	CASTPRGDRGRTQHF
TRBJ1-1	TRBV9	NA	NA	TGTGCCAGCAGCGTAGGAACAGCAGCCTACACTGAAGCTTTCTTT	CASSVGTAAYTEAFF
TRBJ2-7	TRBV19	NA	TRBD2	TGTGCCACCAGGACTAGGAGCTCCTACGAGCAGTACTTC	CATRTRSSYEQYF
TRBJ1-2	TRBV30	NA	NA	TGTGCCTGGAGTAGCCAGCTAAACTATGGCTACACCTTC	CAWSSQLNYGYTF